This TCR beta chain appears in the sequencing data of a study of cytomegalovirus exposure and HLA in healthy donors. The CDR3 consists of 12 residues. Between the trimmed V and J ends, which lost 6 bases and 5 bases, there was a span of 10 bases. CDR1 and CDR2 from the germline V gene are MDHEN and SYDVKM. Primers: 60 Vbeta forward and 13 Jbeta reverse. Produced via immunoSEQ multiplex PCR; TCRdb's table is partial and in-frame only. The repertoire includes under 65,000 clones, roughly 79% of them detected once, and about 3.1% sits in the top ten. The V gene is TRBV28, the J gene TRBJ1-2; D remains ambiguous. Input material: PBMCs. The sequence derives from a man in his fifties or sixties in good health and CMV-seronegative. The CDR3 protein is CASSLSVYGYTF. Here the CDR3 DNA reads TGTGCCAGCAGCCTCAGCGTTTATGGCTACACCTTC.